The 5 T cell receptor beta chains below all came from one sample that was sequenced in a study of identifying expanded T cells in peripheral blood (dated by TCRdb to about 2019). Library construction relied on the immunoSEQ multiplex PCR assay. The immuneACCESS repertoire file appears here via TCRdb, limited to in-frame rearrangements. These files lack a portion of the clones; in checked studies, under half of the deficit traces to unresolved V genes, and the cause of the others is not known. This sample lists about 78,000 clones; around 90% were detected once. The biggest ten clones account for 15% to 20% of the sample. The sample comprised blood. Every receptor here comes from a person between 18 and 69 years old in good health.

The V call is TRBV19, the J call TRBJ1-3; weak D call: TRBD1 (5 bases). Germline V gives CDR1 LNHDA, CDR2 SQIVND (reference sequence). The CDR3 totals 13 residues. Trimming removed 6 bases from V and 7 bases from J, with 13 bases in between. CDR3 DNA sequence: TGTGCCAGTAGCCCAGGGCCAGCGAACACCATATATTTT. Translated, it gives CASSPGPANTIYF.

The chain is built from TRBV18 and TRBJ1-1; no reliable D call. The germline V and J ends were trimmed by 6 bases and 7 bases, with 15 bases remaining between them. This CDR3 is built from 13 residues. CDR1 and CDR2 from the germline V gene are KGHSH and LQKENI. The CDR3 coding sequence is TGTGCCAGCTCTCCCGGACCGGGAGATGAAGCTTTCTTT. Translating it yields CASSPGPGDEAFF.

CDR3 coding DNA: TGTGCCACTCGGGACAGGACATACGAGCAGTACTTC. This gives the protein CATRDRTYEQYF. The chain combines TRBV10-3 with TRBJ2-7; TRBD1 agrees at 8 bases. Germline values: CDR1 ENHRY, CDR2 SYGVKD. There are 12 residues in the CDR3. V lost 10 bases and J lost 4; bases outside the gene matches: 6.

This clone is a singleton in its sample. The gene calls are TRBV6-1 and TRBJ1-1; D is unresolved. CDR3 length: 14 amino acids. V lost 4 bases, J lost 7 bases, and 16 bases lay in between. Per germline, CDR1 MNHNS and CDR2 SASEGT. CDR3 in DNA: TGTGCCAGCAGTGCATACGGCGCGGGGAGTGAAGCTTTCTTT. As protein: CASSAYGAGSEAFF.

CDR3 coding DNA: TGTGCCAGCAGTGAAGATGGGGGGGGTAACACTGAAGCTTTCTTT. Its protein product is CASSEDGGGNTEAFF. The V call is TRBV2, the J call TRBJ1-1; D is possibly TRBD1 (5 bases). Germline V gene sequence: CDR1 SNHLY, CDR2 FYNNEI. Between the trimmed V and J ends, which lost 1 base and 2 bases, there was a span of 11 bases. The CDR3 loop spans 15 amino acids. The full variable domain, completed using reference TRBV2 and TRBJ1-1, is EPEVTQTPSHQVTQMGQEVILRCVPISNHLYFYWYRQILGQKVEFLVSFYNNEISEKSEIFDDQFSVERPDGSNFTLKIRSTKLEDSAMYFCASSEDGGGNTEAFFGQGTRLTVV.